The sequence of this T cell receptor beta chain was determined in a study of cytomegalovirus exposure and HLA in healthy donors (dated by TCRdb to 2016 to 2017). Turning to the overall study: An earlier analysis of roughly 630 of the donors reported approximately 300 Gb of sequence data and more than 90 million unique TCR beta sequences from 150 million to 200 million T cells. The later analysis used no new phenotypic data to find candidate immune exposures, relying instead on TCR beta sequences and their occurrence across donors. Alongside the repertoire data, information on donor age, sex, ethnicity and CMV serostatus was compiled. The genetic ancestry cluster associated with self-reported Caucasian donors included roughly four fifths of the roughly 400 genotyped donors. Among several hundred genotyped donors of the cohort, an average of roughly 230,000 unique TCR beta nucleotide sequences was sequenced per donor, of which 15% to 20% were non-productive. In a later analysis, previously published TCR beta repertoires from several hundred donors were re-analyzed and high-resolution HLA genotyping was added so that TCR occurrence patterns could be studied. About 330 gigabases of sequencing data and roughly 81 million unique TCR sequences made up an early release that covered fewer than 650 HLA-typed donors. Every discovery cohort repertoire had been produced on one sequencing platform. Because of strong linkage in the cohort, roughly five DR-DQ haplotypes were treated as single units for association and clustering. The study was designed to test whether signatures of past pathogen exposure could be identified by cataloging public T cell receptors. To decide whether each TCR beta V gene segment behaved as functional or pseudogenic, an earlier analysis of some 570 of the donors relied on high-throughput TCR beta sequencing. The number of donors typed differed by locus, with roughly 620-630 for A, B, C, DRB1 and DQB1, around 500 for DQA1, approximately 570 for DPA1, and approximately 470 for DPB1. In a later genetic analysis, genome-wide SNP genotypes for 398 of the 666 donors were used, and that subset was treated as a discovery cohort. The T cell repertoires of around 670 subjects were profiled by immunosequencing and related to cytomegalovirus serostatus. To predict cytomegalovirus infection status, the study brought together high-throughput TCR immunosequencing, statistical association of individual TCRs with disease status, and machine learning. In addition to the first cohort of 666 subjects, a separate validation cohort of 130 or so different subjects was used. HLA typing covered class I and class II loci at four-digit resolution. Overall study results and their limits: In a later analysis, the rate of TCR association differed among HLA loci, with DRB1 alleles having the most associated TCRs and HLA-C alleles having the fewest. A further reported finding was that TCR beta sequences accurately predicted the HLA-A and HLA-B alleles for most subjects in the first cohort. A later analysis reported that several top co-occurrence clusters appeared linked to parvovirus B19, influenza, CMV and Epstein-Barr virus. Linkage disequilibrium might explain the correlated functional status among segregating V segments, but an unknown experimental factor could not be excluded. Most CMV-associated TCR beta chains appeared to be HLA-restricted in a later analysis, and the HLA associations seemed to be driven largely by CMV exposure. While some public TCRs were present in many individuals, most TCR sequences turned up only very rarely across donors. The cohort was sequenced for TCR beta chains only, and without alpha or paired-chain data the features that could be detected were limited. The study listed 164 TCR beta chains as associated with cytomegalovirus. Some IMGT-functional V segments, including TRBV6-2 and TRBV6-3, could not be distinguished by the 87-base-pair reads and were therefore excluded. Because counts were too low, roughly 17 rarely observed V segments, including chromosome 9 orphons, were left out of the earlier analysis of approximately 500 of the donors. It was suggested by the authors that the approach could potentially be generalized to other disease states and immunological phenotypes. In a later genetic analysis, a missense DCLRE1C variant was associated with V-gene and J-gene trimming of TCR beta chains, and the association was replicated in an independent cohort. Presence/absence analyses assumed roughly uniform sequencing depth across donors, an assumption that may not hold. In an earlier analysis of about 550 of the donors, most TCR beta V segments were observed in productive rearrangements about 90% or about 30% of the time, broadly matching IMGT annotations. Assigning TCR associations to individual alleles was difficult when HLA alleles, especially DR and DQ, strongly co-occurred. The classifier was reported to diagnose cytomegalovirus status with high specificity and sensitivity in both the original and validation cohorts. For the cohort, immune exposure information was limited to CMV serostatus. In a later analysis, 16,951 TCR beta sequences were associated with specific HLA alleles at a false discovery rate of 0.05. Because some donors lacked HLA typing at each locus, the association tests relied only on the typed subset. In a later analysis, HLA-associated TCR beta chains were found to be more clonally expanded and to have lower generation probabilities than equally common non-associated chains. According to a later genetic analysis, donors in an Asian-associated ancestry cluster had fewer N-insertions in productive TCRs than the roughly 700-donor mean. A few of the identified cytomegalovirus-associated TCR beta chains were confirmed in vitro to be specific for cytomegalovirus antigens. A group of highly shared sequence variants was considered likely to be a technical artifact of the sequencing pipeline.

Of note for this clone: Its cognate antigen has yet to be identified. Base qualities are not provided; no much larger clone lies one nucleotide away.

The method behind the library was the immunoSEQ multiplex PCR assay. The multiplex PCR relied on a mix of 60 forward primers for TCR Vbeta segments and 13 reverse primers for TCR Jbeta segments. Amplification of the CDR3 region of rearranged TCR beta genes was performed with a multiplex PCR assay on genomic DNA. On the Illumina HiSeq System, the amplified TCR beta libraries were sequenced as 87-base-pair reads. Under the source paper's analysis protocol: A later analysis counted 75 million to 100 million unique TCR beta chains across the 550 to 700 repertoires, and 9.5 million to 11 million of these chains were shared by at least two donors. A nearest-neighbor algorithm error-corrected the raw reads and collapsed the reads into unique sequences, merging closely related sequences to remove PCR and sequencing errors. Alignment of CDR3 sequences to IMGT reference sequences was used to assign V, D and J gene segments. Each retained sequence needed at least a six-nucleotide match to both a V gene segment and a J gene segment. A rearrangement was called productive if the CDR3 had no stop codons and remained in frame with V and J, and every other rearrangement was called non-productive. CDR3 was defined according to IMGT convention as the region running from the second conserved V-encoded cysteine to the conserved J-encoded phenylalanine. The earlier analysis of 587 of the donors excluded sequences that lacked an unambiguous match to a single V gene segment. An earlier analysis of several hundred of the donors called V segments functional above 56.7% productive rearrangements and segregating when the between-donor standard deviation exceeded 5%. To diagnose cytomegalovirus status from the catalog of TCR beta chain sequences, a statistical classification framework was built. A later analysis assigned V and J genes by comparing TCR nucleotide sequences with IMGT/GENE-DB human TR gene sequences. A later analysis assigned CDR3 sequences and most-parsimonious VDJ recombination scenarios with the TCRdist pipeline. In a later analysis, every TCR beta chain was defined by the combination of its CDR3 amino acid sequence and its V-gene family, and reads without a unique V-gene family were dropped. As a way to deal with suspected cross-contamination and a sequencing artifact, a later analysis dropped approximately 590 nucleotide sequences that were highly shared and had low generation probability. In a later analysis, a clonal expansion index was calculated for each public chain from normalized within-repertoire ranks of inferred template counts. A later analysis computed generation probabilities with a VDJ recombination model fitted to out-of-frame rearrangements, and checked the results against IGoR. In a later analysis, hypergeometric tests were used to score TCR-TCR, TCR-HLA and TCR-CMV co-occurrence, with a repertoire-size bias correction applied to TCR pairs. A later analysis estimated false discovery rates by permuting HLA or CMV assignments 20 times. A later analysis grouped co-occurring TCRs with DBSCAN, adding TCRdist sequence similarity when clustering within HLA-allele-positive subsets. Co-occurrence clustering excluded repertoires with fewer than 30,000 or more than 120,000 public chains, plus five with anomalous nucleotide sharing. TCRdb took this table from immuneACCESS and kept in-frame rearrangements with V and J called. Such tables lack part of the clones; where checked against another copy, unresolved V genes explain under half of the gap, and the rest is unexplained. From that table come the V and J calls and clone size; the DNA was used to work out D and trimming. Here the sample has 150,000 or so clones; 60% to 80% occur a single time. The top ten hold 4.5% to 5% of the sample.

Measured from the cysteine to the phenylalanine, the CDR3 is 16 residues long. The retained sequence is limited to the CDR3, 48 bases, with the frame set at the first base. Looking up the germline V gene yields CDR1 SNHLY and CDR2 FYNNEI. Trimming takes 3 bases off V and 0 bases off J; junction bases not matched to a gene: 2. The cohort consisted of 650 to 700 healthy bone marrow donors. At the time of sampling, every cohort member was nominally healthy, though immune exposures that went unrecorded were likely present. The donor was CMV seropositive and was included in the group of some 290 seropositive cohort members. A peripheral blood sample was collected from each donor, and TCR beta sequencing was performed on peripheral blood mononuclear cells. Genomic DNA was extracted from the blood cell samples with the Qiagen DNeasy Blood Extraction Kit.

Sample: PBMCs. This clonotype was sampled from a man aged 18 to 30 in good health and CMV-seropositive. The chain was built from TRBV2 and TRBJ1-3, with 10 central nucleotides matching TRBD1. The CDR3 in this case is CASSEGQGNSGNTIYF. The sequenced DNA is TGTGCCAGCAGTGAGGGACAGGGGAACTCTGGAAACACCATATATTTT.